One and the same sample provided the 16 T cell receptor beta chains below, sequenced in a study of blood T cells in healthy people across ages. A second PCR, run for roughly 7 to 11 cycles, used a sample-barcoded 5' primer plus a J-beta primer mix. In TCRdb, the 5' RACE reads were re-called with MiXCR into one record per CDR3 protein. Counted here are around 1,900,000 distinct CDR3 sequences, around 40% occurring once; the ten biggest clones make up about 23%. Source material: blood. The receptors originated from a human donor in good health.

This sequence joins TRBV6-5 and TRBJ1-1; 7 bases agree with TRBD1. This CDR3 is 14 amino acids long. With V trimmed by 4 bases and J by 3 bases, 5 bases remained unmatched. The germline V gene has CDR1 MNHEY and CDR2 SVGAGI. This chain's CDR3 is CASSSQGTDTEAFF. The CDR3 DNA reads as TGTGCCAGCAGTTCACAGGGGACGGACACTGAAGCTTTCTTT.

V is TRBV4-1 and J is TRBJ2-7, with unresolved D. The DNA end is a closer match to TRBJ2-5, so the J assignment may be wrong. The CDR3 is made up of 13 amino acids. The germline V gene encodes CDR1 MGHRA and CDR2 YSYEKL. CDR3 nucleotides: TGCGCCAGCAGCCAAGTTCGGGTGGAGACCCAGTACTTC. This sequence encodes CASSQVRVETQYF.

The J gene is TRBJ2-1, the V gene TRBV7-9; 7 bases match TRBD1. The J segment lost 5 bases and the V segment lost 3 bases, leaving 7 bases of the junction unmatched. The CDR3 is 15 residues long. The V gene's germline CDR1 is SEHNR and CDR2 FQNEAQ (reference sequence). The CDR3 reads CASSLVGRGNNEQFF. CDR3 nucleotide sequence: TGTGCCAGCAGCTTGGTCGGCAGGGGGAACAATGAGCAGTTCTTC.

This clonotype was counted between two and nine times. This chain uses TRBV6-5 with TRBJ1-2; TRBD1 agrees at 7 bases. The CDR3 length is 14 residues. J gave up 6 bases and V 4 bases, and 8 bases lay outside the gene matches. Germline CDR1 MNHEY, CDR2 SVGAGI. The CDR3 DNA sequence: TGTGCCAGCAGTTTAATGCAGGGGGGCGATGGCTACACCTTC. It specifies CASSLMQGGDGYTF.

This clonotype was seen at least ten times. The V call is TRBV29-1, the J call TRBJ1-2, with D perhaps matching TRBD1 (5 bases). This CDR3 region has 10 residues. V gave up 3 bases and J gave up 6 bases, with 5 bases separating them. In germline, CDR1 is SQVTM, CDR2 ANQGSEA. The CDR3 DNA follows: TGCAGCGTTGAGGGGGATGGCTACACCTTC. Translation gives CSVEGDGYTF.

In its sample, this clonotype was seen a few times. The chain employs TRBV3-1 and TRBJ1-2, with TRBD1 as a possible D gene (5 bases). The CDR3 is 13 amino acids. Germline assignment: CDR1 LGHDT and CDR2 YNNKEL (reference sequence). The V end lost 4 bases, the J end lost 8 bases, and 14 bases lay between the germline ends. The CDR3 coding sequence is TGTGCCAGCAGCCTAGACAGCCTGAGGGGCTACACCTTC. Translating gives CASSLDSLRGYTF.

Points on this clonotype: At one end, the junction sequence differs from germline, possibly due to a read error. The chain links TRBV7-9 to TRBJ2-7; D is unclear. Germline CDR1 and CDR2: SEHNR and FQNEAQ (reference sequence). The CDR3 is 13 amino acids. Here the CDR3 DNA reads TGTGCCAGCAGCTTAGAGACCTCCGACGAGCAGTACTTC. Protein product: CASSLETSDEQYF.

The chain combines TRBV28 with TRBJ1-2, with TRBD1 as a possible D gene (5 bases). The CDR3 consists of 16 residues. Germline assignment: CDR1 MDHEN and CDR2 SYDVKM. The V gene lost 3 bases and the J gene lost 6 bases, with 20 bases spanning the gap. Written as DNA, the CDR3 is TGTGCCAGCAGTTTTGGGCCCGGGGCCCGCTGGAATGGCTACACCTTC. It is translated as CASSFGPGARWNGYTF.

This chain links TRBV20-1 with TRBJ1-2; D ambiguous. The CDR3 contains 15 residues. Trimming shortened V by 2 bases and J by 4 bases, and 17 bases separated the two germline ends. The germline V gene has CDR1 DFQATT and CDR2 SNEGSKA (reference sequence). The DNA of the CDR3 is TGCAGTGCTAGACTACGAGCCCGGGGAGTCTATGGCTACACCTTC. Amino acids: CSARLRARGVYGYTF.

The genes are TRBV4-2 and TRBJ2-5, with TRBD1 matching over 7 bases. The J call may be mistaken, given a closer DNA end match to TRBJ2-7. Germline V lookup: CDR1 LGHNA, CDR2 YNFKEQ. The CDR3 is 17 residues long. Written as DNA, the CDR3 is TGTGCCAGCAGCCAAGAACAACCGGGACAGATTACATACGAGCAGTACTTC. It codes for CASSQEQPGQITYEQYF.

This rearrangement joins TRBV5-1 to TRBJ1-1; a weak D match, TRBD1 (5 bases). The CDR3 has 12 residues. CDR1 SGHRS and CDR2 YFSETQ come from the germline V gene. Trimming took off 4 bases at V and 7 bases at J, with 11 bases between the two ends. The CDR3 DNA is TGCGCCAGCAGCGAAGGACAAGTTGAAGCTTTCTTT. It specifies CASSEGQVEAFF.

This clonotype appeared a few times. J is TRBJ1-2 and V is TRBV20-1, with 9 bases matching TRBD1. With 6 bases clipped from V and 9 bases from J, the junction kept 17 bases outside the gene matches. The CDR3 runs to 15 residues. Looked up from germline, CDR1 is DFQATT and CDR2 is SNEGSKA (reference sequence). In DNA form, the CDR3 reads TGCAGTGCCAGGAGGGGGACAGGGACGGGGATGAGCTACACCTTC. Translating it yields CSARRGTGTGMSYTF.

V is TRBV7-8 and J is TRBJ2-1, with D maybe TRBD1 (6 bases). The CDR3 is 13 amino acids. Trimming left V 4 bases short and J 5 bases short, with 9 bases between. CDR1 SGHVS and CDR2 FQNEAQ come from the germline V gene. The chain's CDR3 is CASSSRTDNEQFF. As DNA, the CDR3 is TGTGCCAGCAGCTCCCGGACAGACAATGAGCAGTTCTTC.

The CDR3 coding sequence is TGTGCCAGCAGTTTAATCGGCGGGCAGGCGGAGCCGTACTTC. It specifies CASSLIGGQAEPYF. The chain combines TRBV27 with TRBJ2-5; possibly TRBD2 for D (5 bases). CDR1 and CDR2 (germline): MNHEY, SMNVEV (reference sequence). Trimming shortened V by 2 bases and J by 13 bases, and 20 bases separated the two germline ends. The CDR3 length is 14 residues.

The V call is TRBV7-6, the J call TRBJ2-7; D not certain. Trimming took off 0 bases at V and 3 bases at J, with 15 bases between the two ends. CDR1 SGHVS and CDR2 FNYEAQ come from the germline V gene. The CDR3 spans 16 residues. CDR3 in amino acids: CASSLATANGDYEQYF. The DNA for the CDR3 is TGTGCCAGCAGCTTAGCGACGGCTAACGGTGACTACGAGCAGTACTTC.

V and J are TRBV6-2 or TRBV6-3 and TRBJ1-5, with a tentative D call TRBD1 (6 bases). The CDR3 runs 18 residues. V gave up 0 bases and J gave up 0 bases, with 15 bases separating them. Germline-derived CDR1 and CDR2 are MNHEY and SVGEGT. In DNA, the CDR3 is TGTGCCAGCAGTTACTCGATAGCCCAGGGGTATAGCAATCAGCCCCAGCATTTT. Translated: CASSYSIAQGYSNQPQHF.